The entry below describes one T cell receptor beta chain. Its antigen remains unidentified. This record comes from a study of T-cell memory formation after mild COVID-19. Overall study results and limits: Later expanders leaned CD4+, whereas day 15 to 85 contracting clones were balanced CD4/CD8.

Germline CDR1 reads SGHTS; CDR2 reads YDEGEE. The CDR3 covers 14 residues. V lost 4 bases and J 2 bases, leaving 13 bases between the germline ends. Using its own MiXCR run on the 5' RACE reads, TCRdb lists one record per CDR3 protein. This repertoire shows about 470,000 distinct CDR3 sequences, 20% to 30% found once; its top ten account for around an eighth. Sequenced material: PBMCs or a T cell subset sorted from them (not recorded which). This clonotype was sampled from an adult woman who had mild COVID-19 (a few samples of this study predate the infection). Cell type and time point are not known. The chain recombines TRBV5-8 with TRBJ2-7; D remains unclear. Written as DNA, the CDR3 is TGTGCCAGCAGCCCTACGGACGGAACCTACGAGCAGTACTTC. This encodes CASSPTDGTYEQYF.